A selection of T cell receptor beta chains follows, all from one sample in a study of cytomegalovirus exposure and HLA in healthy donors. Libraries were prepared by immunoSEQ multiplex PCR; TCRdb keeps only in-frame clonotypes and omits some of them. The sample lists about 310,000 clones; approximately 85% were seen once. The sequencing input was PBMCs. The receptors stem from a man between 25 and 39 years old in good health and CMV-seronegative. Each CDR3 is given with its conserved first and last residue. The order of the fields is V gene, D gene, clone size, J gene, CDR3 protein, CDR3 DNA. The D gene is left open where the match is weak. A clone size is listed for some rows: how often the clone was seen (once, few, many), or a class if it is expanded.

>TRBV2|.|.|TRBJ1-1
CASSRHENTEAFF
TGTGCCAGCAGTAGACACGAGAACACTGAAGCTTTCTTT
>TRBV11-2|TRBD2|.|TRBJ2-1
CASSLPETSGGETYNEQFF
TGTGCCAGCAGCTTACCCGAGACTAGCGGGGGGGAGACTTACAATGAGCAGTTCTTC
>TRBV5-1|TRBD1|once|TRBJ1-1
CASSLQGGQNTEAFF
TGCGCCAGCAGCTTGCAAGGGGGCCAGAACACTGAAGCTTTCTTT
>TRBV16|TRBD1|.|TRBJ2-7
CASSPRRDRTYEQYF
TGTGCCAGCAGCCCACGAAGGGACAGGACTTACGAGCAGTACTTC
>TRBV2|.|.|TRBJ1-2
CASGNPDGQSYGYTF
TGTGCCAGCGGCAACCCGGACGGACAGTCCTATGGCTACACCTTC
>TRBV25-1|TRBD1|.|TRBJ2-5
CASTPHRDRGPETQYF
TGTGCCAGCACTCCCCACCGGGACAGGGGGCCCGAGACCCAGTACTTC
>TRBV18|.|.|TRBJ2-5
CASSPLTLSRETQYF
TGTGCCAGCTCCCCATTGACTCTCTCCCGGGAGACCCAGTACTTC
>TRBV19|.|.|TRBJ2-7
CASSIRYGDHEQYF
TGTGCCAGTAGTATACGTTACGGAGATCACGAGCAGTACTTC
>TRBV9|.|.|TRBJ2-3
CASSSVRGFGADTQYF
TGTGCCAGCAGCTCCGTTCGAGGGTTTGGAGCAGATACGCAGTATTTT
>TRBV4-3|.|.|TRBJ1-1
CASSQDSLRVVNTEAFF
TGCGCCAGCAGCCAAGATTCCCTCAGGGTGGTGAACACTGAAGCTTTCTTT
>TRBV27|TRBD2|.|TRBJ2-3
CASSPSGGRSDTQYF
TGTGCCAGCAGTCCCAGCGGGGGTCGGTCAGATACGCAGTATTTT
>TRBV7-9|TRBD2|.|TRBJ2-7
CASSRGGAVYEQYF
TGTGCCAGCAGCCGCGGGGGGGCGGTCTACGAGCAGTACTTC
>TRBV7-9|.|.|TRBJ1-5
CASSRGGNQPQHF
TGTGCCAGCAGCCGGGGGGGCAATCAGCCCCAGCATTTT
>TRBV7-6|.|.|TRBJ2-1
CASSLGLAFEQFF
TGTGCCAGCAGCTTAGGTCTAGCATTCGAGCAGTTCTTC
>TRBV25-1|TRBD1|.|TRBJ2-7
CASSDFRDRAYEQYF
TGTGCCAGCAGTGATTTTCGCGACAGGGCCTACGAGCAGTACTTC
>TRBV7-9|.|few|TRBJ1-4
CASSGDLEKLFF
TGTGCCAGCAGCGGAGACCTTGAAAAACTGTTTTTT
>TRBV29-1|.|.|TRBJ2-5
CSVGVGGEETQYF
TGCAGCGTTGGGGTAGGGGGGGAGGAGACCCAGTACTTC
>TRBV9|.|.|TRBJ1-6
CASSPRTGQNSPLHF
TGTGCCAGCAGCCCCCGAACTGGACAGAATTCACCCCTCCACTTT
>TRBV11-2|TRBD1|.|TRBJ1-3
CASSPDRVFGNTIYF
TGTGCCAGCAGCCCTGACAGGGTCTTTGGAAACACCATATATTTT
>TRBV5-4|TRBD1|.|TRBJ2-1
CASSLDGTGPNEQFF
TGTGCCAGCAGCTTGGACGGGACAGGGCCCAATGAGCAGTTCTTC
>TRBV6-6|TRBD1|.|TRBJ2-5
CASSDGTVQETQYF
TGTGCCAGCAGTGACGGGACAGTACAAGAGACCCAGTACTTC
>TRBV5-4|TRBD1|.|TRBJ2-1
CASSSDRGHLNEQFF
TGTGCCAGCAGCTCGGACAGGGGGCACCTGAATGAGCAGTTCTTC
>TRBV5-4|.|.|TRBJ1-4
CATAHRTNEKLFF
TGTGCCACCGCACACCGAACTAATGAAAAACTGTTTTTT
>TRBV6-6|TRBD1|.|TRBJ1-2
CASRRTGQGYGYTF
TGTGCCAGTAGGCGGACGGGACAGGGCTATGGCTACACCTTC
>TRBV4-3|.|once|TRBJ1-2
CASSQERGLKLNYGYTF
TGCGCCAGCAGCCAAGAACGCGGACTGAAACTTAACTATGGCTACACCTTC
>TRBV10-1|.|.|TRBJ2-7
CASSAGRSNEQYF
TGCGCCAGCAGTGCTGGGAGGAGTAACGAGCAGTACTTC
>TRBV5-6|.|.|TRBJ2-7
CASSPAGAGEQYF
TGTGCCAGCAGCCCGGCGGGGGCGGGCGAGCAGTACTTC
>TRBV7-9|TRBD2|.|TRBJ2-3
CASSLVLAGGYDTQYF
TGTGCCAGCAGCTTAGTACTAGCGGGGGGGTATGATACGCAGTATTTT
>TRBV6-1|.|.|TRBJ2-7
CASTSGGHISYEQYF
TGTGCCAGCACCTCCGGGGGGCACATATCCTACGAGCAGTACTTC
>TRBV11-3|TRBD2|.|TRBJ2-7
CASSPGGGAYEQYF
TGTGCCAGCAGCCCGGGGGGGGGTGCTTACGAGCAGTACTTC
>TRBV30|TRBD2|.|TRBJ2-3
CAGTSGGSGYF
TGTGCCGGGACTAGCGGGGGTTCAGGATATTTT
>TRBV12-2|.|.|TRBJ1-1
CASRSDGGGGVMNTEAFF
TGTGCAAGTCGCTCCGATGGAGGCGGTGGGGTGATGAACACTGAAGCTTTCTTT
>TRBV6-5|.|.|TRBJ1-2
CASSYRVAYGYTF
TGTGCCAGCAGTTACCGGGTCGCCTATGGCTACACCTTC
>TRBV14|TRBD2|.|TRBJ2-1
CASSQVTGLDYNEQFF
TGTGCCAGCAGCCAGGTAACGGGACTAGACTACAATGAGCAGTTCTTC
>TRBV9|TRBD1|.|TRBJ1-3
CASSARQGFRNTIYF
TGTGCCAGCAGCGCCAGACAGGGTTTTAGAAACACCATATATTTT
>TRBV19|.|.|TRBJ1-2
CASSMNDRYYGYTF
TGTGCCAGTAGTATGAACGACAGATACTATGGCTACACCTTC
>TRBV19|.|.|TRBJ2-3
CASSISPTGLSNTQYF
TGTGCCAGTAGTATAAGCCCGACAGGTTTATCAAATACGCAGTATTTT
>TRBV2|TRBD2|.|TRBJ2-5
CASSAGRLAGGKGETQYF
TGTGCCAGCAGCGCCGGGAGACTAGCGGGGGGTAAGGGGGAGACCCAGTACTTC
>TRBV18|TRBD1|.|TRBJ1-2
CASSPAGTDYGYTF
TGTGCCAGCTCACCAGCCGGGACAGACTATGGCTACACCTTC
>TRBV4-3|TRBD1|.|TRBJ2-7
CASSQDSQGDYEQYF
TGCGCCAGCAGCCAAGATAGCCAGGGGGACTACGAGCAGTACTTC
>TRBV7-9|TRBD1|once|TRBJ2-7
CASSPQGARDEQYF
TGTGCCAGCAGCCCACAGGGGGCTCGGGACGAGCAGTACTTC
>TRBV18|.|.|TRBJ1-4
CASSQDFNEKLFF
TGTGCCAGCTCCCAGGACTTTAATGAAAAACTGTTTTTT
>TRBV5-1|TRBD1|once|TRBJ1-1
CASSLASGGWTEAFF
TGCGCCAGCAGCTTGGCCTCAGGGGGCTGGACTGAAGCTTTCTTT
>TRBV15|TRBD2|.|TRBJ2-2
CATSREGLATGELFF
TGTGCCACCAGCAGAGAGGGACTAGCGACCGGGGAGCTGTTTTTT
>TRBV6-1|.|.|TRBJ2-7
CASNQGSYEQYF
TGTGCCAGCAATCAGGGCAGCTACGAGCAGTACTTC
>TRBV5-4|TRBD1|.|TRBJ1-1
CASSRDRGPVEAFF
TGTGCCAGCAGCCGGGACAGGGGGCCTGTTGAAGCTTTCTTT
>TRBV18|.|.|TRBJ1-2
CASSQNSGGYTF
TGTGCCAGCTCACAAAACTCCGGTGGCTACACCTTC
>TRBV5-1|TRBD1|.|TRBJ1-5
CASSLTGDSNQPQHF
TGCGCCAGCAGCTTAACAGGGGATAGCAATCAGCCCCAGCATTTT
>TRBV18|.|.|TRBJ2-5
CASSPRQGGHQETQYF
TGTGCCAGCTCACCTCGTCAGGGGGGCCATCAAGAGACCCAGTACTTC
>TRBV27|.|.|TRBJ1-4
CASSLGRTEKLFF
TGTGCCAGCAGTTTAGGGCGCACTGAAAAACTGTTTTTT
>TRBV4-3|.|.|TRBJ1-1
CASSQDTVRAEAFF
TGCGCCAGCAGCCAAGATACGGTCCGGGCTGAAGCTTTCTTT
>TRBV4-1|TRBD1|.|TRBJ1-2
CASSPQEGAFYGYTF
TGCGCCAGCAGCCCTCAGGAGGGGGCTTTTTATGGCTACACCTTC
>TRBV6-5|TRBD1|.|TRBJ2-7
CASSYARTGGHYEQYF
TGTGCCAGCAGTTACGCCAGGACAGGGGGCCACTACGAGCAGTACTTC